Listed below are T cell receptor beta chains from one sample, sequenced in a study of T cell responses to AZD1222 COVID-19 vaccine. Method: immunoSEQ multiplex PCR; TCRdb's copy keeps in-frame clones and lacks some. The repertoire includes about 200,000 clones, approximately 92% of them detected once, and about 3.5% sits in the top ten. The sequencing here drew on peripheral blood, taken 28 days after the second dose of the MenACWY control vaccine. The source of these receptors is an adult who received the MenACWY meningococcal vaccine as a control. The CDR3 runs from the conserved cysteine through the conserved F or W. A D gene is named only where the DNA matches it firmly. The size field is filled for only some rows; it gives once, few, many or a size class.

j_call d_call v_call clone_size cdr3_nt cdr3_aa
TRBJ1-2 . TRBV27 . TGTGCCAGCGGAGGTTTTCCCTATGGCTACACCTTC CASGGFPYGYTF
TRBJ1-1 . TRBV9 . TGTGCCAGCAGCGTAGGGGGGGCAGACACTGAAGCTTTCTTT CASSVGGADTEAFF
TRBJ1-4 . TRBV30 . TGTGCCTGGAATGATCCGGGGCCAAATGAAAAACTGTTTTTT CAWNDPGPNEKLFF
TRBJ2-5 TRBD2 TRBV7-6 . TGTGCCAGCAGCTCCCAAGCGGGAGGAACACAAGAGACCCAGTACTTC CASSSQAGGTQETQYF
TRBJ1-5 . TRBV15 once TGTGCCACCAGCCGAGGAACCCCCGGGACTACACTAAAGCATTTT CATSRGTPGTTLKHF
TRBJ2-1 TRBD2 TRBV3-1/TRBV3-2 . TGTGCCAGCAGCCAAGCGGGAGGCTGGAATGAGCAGTTCTTC CASSQAGGWNEQFF
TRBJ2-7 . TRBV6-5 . TGTGCCAGCAGTTTTAGCCTTACCTACGAGCAGTACTTC CASSFSLTYEQYF
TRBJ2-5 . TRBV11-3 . TGTGCCAGCAGCTTAGGCTTCAGGGGATCTCCGGGGACCCAGTACTTC CASSLGFRGSPGTQYF
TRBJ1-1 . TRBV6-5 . TGTGCCAGCACTTCCGGTGGGGCGCCCACTGAAGCTTTCTTT CASTSGGAPTEAFF
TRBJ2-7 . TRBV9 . TGTGCCAGCAGCACCCGGGACCACGGGGAGCAGTACTTC CASSTRDHGEQYF
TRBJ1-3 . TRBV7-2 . TGTGCCAGCAGCTCTGTGGGGAGTTCTGGAAACACCATATATTTT CASSSVGSSGNTIYF
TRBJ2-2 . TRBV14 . TGTGCCAGCAGTCTTACGGACACCGGGGAGCTGTTTTTT CASSLTDTGELFF
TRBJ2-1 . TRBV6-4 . TGTGCCAGCAGTGACCCGGCCGTTGGGTATGAGCAGTTCTTC CASSDPAVGYEQFF
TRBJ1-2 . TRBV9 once TGTGCCAGCAGAAAAGAAGTGACCGGGCATGGTTACTATGGCTACACCTTC CASRKEVTGHGYYGYTF
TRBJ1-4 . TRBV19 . TGTGCCAGTAGTATAGTCCGAGGGGCGCGTGAAAAACTGTTTTTT CASSIVRGAREKLFF
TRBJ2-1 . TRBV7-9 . TGTGCCAGCAGCCCGCCCGACAATGAGCAGTTCTTC CASSPPDNEQFF
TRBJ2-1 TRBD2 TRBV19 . TGTGCCAGTAGTCCTAGCGGAGGCTCCTACAATGAGCAGTTCTTC CASSPSGGSYNEQFF
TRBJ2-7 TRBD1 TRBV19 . TGTGCCAGTAGTATGGGACAGGGGGCGCGAGGCGAGCAGTACTTC CASSMGQGARGEQYF
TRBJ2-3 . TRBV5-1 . TGCGCCAGCAGCGTGGACACCGCAGATACGCAGTATTTT CASSVDTADTQYF
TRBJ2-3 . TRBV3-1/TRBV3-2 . TGTGCCAGCAGCCGGGGACCGAGCACAGATACGCAGTATTTT CASSRGPSTDTQYF
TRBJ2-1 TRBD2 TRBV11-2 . TGTGCCAGCAGCTTTCGGGCGGGAGGGAACTACAATGAGCAGTTCTTC CASSFRAGGNYNEQFF
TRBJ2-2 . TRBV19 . TGTGCCAGTAATCAGTGGGGGAACACCGGGGAGCTGTTTTTT CASNQWGNTGELFF
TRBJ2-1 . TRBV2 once TGTGCCATCATAGCGGAGAGCTCCTACAATGAGCAGTTCTTC CAIIAESSYNEQFF
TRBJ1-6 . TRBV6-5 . TGTGCCGTACGAAAGACAGGACAGAATTCACCCCTCCACTTT CAVRKTGQNSPLHF
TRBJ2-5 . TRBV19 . TGTGCCAGTAGTATTGACTTCCAGAGGGGGGAGACCCAGTACTTC CASSIDFQRGETQYF
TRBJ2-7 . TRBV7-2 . TGTGCCAGCAGCTTAGGCGTAGGAAACTCCTACGAGCAGTACTTC CASSLGVGNSYEQYF
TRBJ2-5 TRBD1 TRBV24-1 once TGTGCCACCAGTGACCCGGACAGGTTCCAAGAGACCCAGTACTTC CATSDPDRFQETQYF
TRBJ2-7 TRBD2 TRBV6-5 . TGTGCCAGCAGTTTCCTAGCGGGGGTCTTATACGAGCAGTACTTC CASSFLAGVLYEQYF
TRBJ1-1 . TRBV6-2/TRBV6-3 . TGTGCCAGCAGTTTTCCAATATCTAAAAGCACTGAAGCTTTCTTT CASSFPISKSTEAFF
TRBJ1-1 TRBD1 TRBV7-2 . TGTGCCAGCAGTCAAACAGGACAGGGATTCGCTGAAGCTTTCTTT CASSQTGQGFAEAFF
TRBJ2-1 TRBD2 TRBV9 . TGTGCCAGCAGCGTTTTAACGGGACTAGCGGGATCCCGATGCGATGAGCAGTTCTTC CASSVLTGLAGSRCDEQFF
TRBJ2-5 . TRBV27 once TGTGCCAGCAGTTTCAGCTCCTCCCAAGAGACCCAGTACTTC CASSFSSSQETQYF
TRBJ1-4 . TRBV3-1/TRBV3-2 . TGTGCCAGCAGCCAAGATCGGTTCCGAGAAAAACTGTTTTTT CASSQDRFREKLFF
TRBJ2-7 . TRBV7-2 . TGTGCCAGCAGCCCAGGCGGATACGAGCAGTACTTC CASSPGGYEQYF
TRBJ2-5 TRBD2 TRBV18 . TGTGCCAGCTCACCGGTGAGCGGGAGCTCACAAGAGACCCAGTACTTC CASSPVSGSSQETQYF
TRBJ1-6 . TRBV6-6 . TGTGCCAGCAGCCGAGAGGGGGGTAGTAATTCACCCCTCCACTTT CASSREGGSNSPLHF
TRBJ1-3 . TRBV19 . TGTGCCAGTAGTATCTTTGACAGCTCTGGAAACACCATATATTTT CASSIFDSSGNTIYF
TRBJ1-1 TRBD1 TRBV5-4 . TGTGCCAGCAGCCCAGACGGACAGGGGTGGTCTGAAGCTTTCTTT CASSPDGQGWSEAFF
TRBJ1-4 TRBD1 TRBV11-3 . TGTGCCAGCAGCTGGTCCGGGACAGGGGGCACCAATGAAAAACTGTTTTTT CASSWSGTGGTNEKLFF
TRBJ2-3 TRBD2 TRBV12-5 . TGTGCTAGTGGTTTGGAGGGACTAGCGGGAGTTTCAGCGCAGTATTTT CASGLEGLAGVSAQYF
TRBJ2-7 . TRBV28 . TGTGCCAGCAGAAGTGTAGGGACTCCCGAGCAGTACTTC CASRSVGTPEQYF
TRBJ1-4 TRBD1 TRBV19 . TGTGCCAGTAGTATGACGGAGGGACAGGAAAAACTGTTTTTT CASSMTEGQEKLFF
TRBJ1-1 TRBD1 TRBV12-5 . TGTGCTAGTGGTTTGGGGAACAGGGGATCGAACACTGAAGCTTTCTTT CASGLGNRGSNTEAFF
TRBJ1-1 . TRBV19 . TGTGCCAGTAGGTCCACACCGAACACTGAAGCTTTCTTT CASRSTPNTEAFF
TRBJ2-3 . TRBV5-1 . TGCGCCAGCAGCCCCTATTCGGGCACAGATACGCAGTATTTT CASSPYSGTDTQYF
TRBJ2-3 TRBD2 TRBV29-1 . TGCAGCGTTGGGACTAGCACTACAGATACGCAGTATTTT CSVGTSTTDTQYF
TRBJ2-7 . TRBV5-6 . TGTGCCAGCAGCCAGGGCCCCGAGCAGTACTTC CASSQGPEQYF
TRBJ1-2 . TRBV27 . TGTGCCAGCAGTATTTCCGCCGGGGCCTACTTGAGGGGCTACACCTTC CASSISAGAYLRGYTF
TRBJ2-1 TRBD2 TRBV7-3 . TGTGCCAGCACCCTTAGCGGGAGTAGCTCCTACAATGAGCAGTTCTTC CASTLSGSSSYNEQFF
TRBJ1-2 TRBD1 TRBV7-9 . TGTGCCAGCAGCACCAGGGGGCTCTATGGCTACACCTTC CASSTRGLYGYTF
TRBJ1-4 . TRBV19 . TGTGCCAGTGGCCCGGGACTTAATGAAAAACTGTTTTTT CASGPGLNEKLFF
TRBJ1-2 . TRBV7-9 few TGTGCCAGCAGCCCGGCGGGGGGCTCAATCCCCTATGGCTACACCTTC CASSPAGGSIPYGYTF
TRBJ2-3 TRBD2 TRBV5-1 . TGCGCCAGCAGCTTGGGACTAGCTGCAGATACGCAGTATTTT CASSLGLAADTQYF
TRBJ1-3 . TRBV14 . TGTGCCAGCAGCCAGGCAACAGGGTCCCCTGGAAACACCATATATTTT CASSQATGSPGNTIYF